A single sample gave rise to the 30 T cell receptor beta chains below, sequenced in a study of monozygotic twins with inflammatory bowel disease. For each CDR3 protein, TCRdb gives one entry from its re-call of the 5' RACE reads, without DNA. The ten most abundant clones cover just over 2.5% of a sample with about 380,000 distinct CDR3 sequences. Sequencing was done on a sample of blood. These receptors originate from a human donor with ulcerative colitis or Crohn's disease, or a healthy co-twin of an affected twin (not recorded which).

The V gene is TRBV7-9, the J gene TRBJ1-3; lacking DNA, the TRBD1 call made by TCRdb goes unchecked. This CDR3 is built from 14 residues. Germline V gene sequence: CDR1 SEHNR, CDR2 FQNEAQ (reference sequence). The CDR3 spells CASSLRGPGNTIYF.

The chain is built from TRBV6-1 and TRBJ2-7; TCRdb gives TRBD1 as the D gene, but with no DNA this cannot be confirmed. Germline loops: CDR1 MNHNS, CDR2 SASEGT. The CDR3 is 15 amino acids. This chain's CDR3 is CASSVVQGSSYEQYF.

The chain joins TRBV3-1 to TRBJ1-1; TCRdb selects TRBD1, and the lack of DNA leaves this call unchecked. The CDR3 loop spans 15 amino acids. From germline, CDR1 is LGHDT and CDR2 YNNKEL (reference sequence). The CDR3 loop is CASSQVTGGGTEAFF.

The rearrangement joins TRBV20-1 to TRBJ2-7. The CDR3 covers 14 residues. Germline V gene lookup returns CDR1 DFQATT and CDR2 SNEGSKA (reference sequence). The CDR3 is CSARDQQQTYEQYF.

The rearrangement links TRBV7-2 to TRBJ1-4. Germline V gene lookup returns CDR1 SGHTA and CDR2 FQGNSA. The length of the CDR3 is 14 residues. This CDR3 is CASSLLTWNEKLFF. Filled out from reference TRBV7-2 and TRBJ1-4, the complete variable domain reads GAGVSQSPSNKVTEKGKDVELRCDPISGHTALYWYRQSLGQGLEFLIYFQGNSAPDKSGLPSDRFSAERTGGSVSTLTIQRTQQEDSAVYLCASSLLTWNEKLFFGSGTQLSVL.

This chain links TRBV27 with TRBJ2-1; absent DNA, TCRdb's TRBD2 call cannot be checked. The germline gives CDR1 MNHEY, CDR2 SMNVEV (reference sequence). The CDR3 length is 15 residues. The CDR3 is CASSSGTSSLNEQFF.

The chain recombines TRBV5-1 with TRBJ2-5. There are 13 residues in the CDR3. Germline V gives CDR1 SGHRS, CDR2 YFSETQ. CDR3 loop: CASSFGDQETQYF.

The V call is TRBV5-1, the J call TRBJ2-5; as DNA is missing, the TRBD2 call by TCRdb cannot be tested. Germline-derived CDR1 and CDR2 are SGHRS and YFSETQ. The CDR3 has 13 residues. This CDR3 reads CASSNGLAETQYF.

The chain has TRBV4-3 and TRBJ2-5; the D gene TCRdb calls, TRBD1, cannot be checked with no DNA. This CDR3 contains 15 residues. Germline V gene lookup returns CDR1 LGHNA and CDR2 YSLEER. CDR3 protein: CASSGFTGGRETQYF.

The rearrangement links TRBV27 to TRBJ2-7. Germline values: CDR1 MNHEY, CDR2 SMNVEV (reference sequence). The CDR3 is 13 residues long. This CDR3 reads CASSFSPSYEQYF.

The V gene is TRBV5-1, the J gene TRBJ2-2; the TRBD1 assignment by TCRdb is unverifiable without DNA. Germline V gives CDR1 SGHRS, CDR2 YFSETQ. The CDR3 extends over 16 amino acids. This CDR3 reads CATQPAGTENTGELFF.

The V gene is TRBV15, the J gene TRBJ1-1. Germline CDR1 LNHNV, CDR2 YYDKDF (reference sequence). There are 16 residues in the CDR3. The CDR3 loop is CATSSGVSLGNTEAFF.

The J gene is TRBJ2-5, the V gene TRBV29-1; TCRdb outputs TRBD1, but without DNA this stays unchecked. The CDR3 has 12 amino acids. Germline V lookup: CDR1 SQVTM, CDR2 ANQGSEA. CDR3 loop: CSGTGGQETQYF.

The V gene is TRBV20-1, the J gene TRBJ1-1; with no DNA, the TCRdb D assignment of TRBD1 cannot be verified. Germline V gene data show CDR1 as DFQATT and CDR2 as SNEGSKA (reference sequence). CDR3 length: 14 amino acids. This chain's CDR3 is CSARDRQGYTEAFF.

This sequence joins TRBV11-1 and TRBJ2-1; TCRdb names TRBD2, which stays unverified in the absence of DNA. The germline gives CDR1 SGHAT, CDR2 FQDESV (reference sequence). The CDR3 contains 18 residues. The CDR3 loop is CASSLLAGVFCSYNEQFF.

The V call is TRBV5-1, the J call TRBJ1-1; the TCRdb call, TRBD1, lacks DNA for checking. This CDR3 is 14 amino acids long. In germline, CDR1 is SGHRS, CDR2 YFSETQ. The CDR3 sequence is CASSPGFMDTEAFF.

The chain links TRBV5-4 to TRBJ2-5; TCRdb picks TRBD2, but there is no DNA to check that call. The CDR3 runs 14 residues. Germline V gene lookup returns CDR1 SGHNT and CDR2 YYREEE (reference sequence). This chain's CDR3 is CASKPDYTKETQYF. Using reference TRBV5-4 and TRBJ2-5 for the parts outside the CDR3, the full variable domain is ETGVTQSPTHLIKTRGQQVTLRCSSQSGHNTVSWYQQALGQGPQFIFQYYREEENGRGNFPPRFSGLQFPNYSSELNVNALELDDSALYLCASKPDYTKETQYFGPGTRLLVL.

The chain joins TRBV12-3 or TRBV12-4 to TRBJ2-3; no DNA is available, so the TRBD2 call from TCRdb remains unchecked. The CDR3 extends over 16 amino acids. The CDR3 loop is CASSLEGGGRTDTQYF.

The chain links TRBV7-9 to TRBJ2-7. Germline V gene sequence: CDR1 SEHNR, CDR2 FQNEAQ (reference sequence). The CDR3 loop spans 12 amino acids. The chain's CDR3 is CASQDAEYEQYF. Based on the CDR3 plus reference TRBV7-9 and TRBJ2-7, the full variable domain is DTGVSQNPRHKITKRGQNVTFRCDPISEHNRLYWYRQTLGQGPEFLTYFQNEAQLEKSRLLSDRFSAERPKGSFSTLEIQRTEQGDSAMYLCASQDAEYEQYFGPGTRLTVT.

The V call is TRBV7-2, the J call TRBJ2-1; the TCRdb call, TRBD1, lacks DNA for checking. The CDR3 contains 17 residues. Germline V gene sequence: CDR1 SGHTA, CDR2 FQGNSA. CDR3: CASSLLKSGQGVNEQFF.

J is TRBJ2-7 and V is TRBV5-4; TCRdb names TRBD1, which stays unverified in the absence of DNA. In germline, CDR1 is SGHNT, CDR2 YYREEE (reference sequence). The length of the CDR3 is 13 residues. This chain's CDR3 is CASSSAGAWEQYF.

The rearrangement links TRBV20-1 to TRBJ2-2; TCRdb selects TRBD2, and the lack of DNA leaves this call unchecked. CDR3 length: 14 amino acids. CDR1 DFQATT and CDR2 SNEGSKA come from the germline V gene (reference sequence). The CDR3 spells CSAKGRGNTGELFF.

This chain connects TRBV30 to TRBJ1-5. Germline loops: CDR1 GTSNPN, CDR2 SVGIG (reference sequence). The CDR3 loop spans 11 amino acids. CDR3 sequence: CAWSVGEPQHF.

The chain joins TRBV12-3 or TRBV12-4 to TRBJ1-2; TCRdb's D call of TRBD1 is untestable without DNA. This CDR3 has 14 residues. CDR3: CASGIQGFNYGYTF.

The gene calls are TRBV7-2 and TRBJ1-1; absent DNA, TCRdb's TRBD1 call cannot be checked. Germline values: CDR1 SGHTA, CDR2 FQGNSA. The length of the CDR3 is 14 residues. The CDR3 loop reads CASSLRQGRTEAFF.

The chain uses TRBV15 and TRBJ2-1; TCRdb's D call, TRBD2, is unchecked because there is no DNA. This CDR3 is built from 16 residues. The V gene's germline CDR1 is LNHNV and CDR2 YYDKDF (reference sequence). CDR3: CATKLAGGISYNEQFF.

V usage is TRBV11-3 and J usage is TRBJ2-5. Germline V gene lookup returns CDR1 SGHNT and CDR2 YENEEA. The CDR3 spans 13 residues. CDR3 protein: CASSHYSQETQYF.

The chain uses TRBV24-1 and TRBJ2-5; TCRdb's D call of TRBD1 is untestable without DNA. The CDR3 is made up of 15 amino acids. Germline V gene sequence: CDR1 KGHDR, CDR2 SFDVKD. This CDR3 is CATSEARGYQETQYF.

This chain links TRBV4-2 with TRBJ2-2; lacking DNA, the TRBD2 call made by TCRdb goes unchecked. Germline CDR1 reads LGHNA; CDR2 reads YNFKEQ. There are 17 residues in the CDR3. CDR3 amino acids: CASSRTSGGPNTGELFF.

The chain combines TRBV29-1 with TRBJ2-7; the D gene TCRdb calls, TRBD1, cannot be checked with no DNA. Germline assignment: CDR1 SQVTM and CDR2 ANQGSEA. This CDR3 comprises 15 residues. CDR3 residues: CSVESGAFSSYEQYF.